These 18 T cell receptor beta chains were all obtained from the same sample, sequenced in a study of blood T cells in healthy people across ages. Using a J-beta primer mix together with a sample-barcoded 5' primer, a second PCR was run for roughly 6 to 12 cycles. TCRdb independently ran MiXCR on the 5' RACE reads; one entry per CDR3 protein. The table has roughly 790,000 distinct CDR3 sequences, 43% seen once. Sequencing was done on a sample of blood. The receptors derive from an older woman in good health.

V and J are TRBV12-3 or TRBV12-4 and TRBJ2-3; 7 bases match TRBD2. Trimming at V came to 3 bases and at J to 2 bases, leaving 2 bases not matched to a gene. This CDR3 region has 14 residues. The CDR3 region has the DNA TGTGCCAGCAGTTTCGGGGGGAACACAGATACGCAGTATTTT. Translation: CASSFGGNTDTQYF.

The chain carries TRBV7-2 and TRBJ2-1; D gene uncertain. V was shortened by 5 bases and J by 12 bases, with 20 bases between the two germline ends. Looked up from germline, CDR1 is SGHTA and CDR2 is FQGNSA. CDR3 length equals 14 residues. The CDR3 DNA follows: TGTGCCAGCAGCCCGCCGGACCACCCTTGGGCGCAGTTCTTC. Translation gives CASSPPDHPWAQFF. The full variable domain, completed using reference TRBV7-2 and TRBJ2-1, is GAGVSQSPSNKVTEKGKDVELRCDPISGHTALYWYRQSLGQGLEFLIYFQGNSAPDKSGLPSDRFSAERTGGSVSTLTIQRTQQEDSAVYLCASSPPDHPWAQFFGPGTRLTVL.

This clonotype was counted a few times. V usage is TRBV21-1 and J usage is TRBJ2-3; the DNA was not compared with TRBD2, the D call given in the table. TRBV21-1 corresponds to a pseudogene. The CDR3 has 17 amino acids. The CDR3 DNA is TGTGCCAGCAGCAAAGAAAGGAGTGATAGCGGGAGAAATACGCAGTATTTT. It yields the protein CASSKERSDSGRNTQYF.

In DNA, the CDR3 is TGCAGCGTTGATGCGGGACCGCACACCGGGGAGCTGTTTTTT. This translates into CSVDAGPHTGELFF. This chain joins TRBV29-1 and TRBJ2-2, with D perhaps TRBD2 (6 bases). From germline, CDR1 is SQVTM and CDR2 ANQGSEA. The ends were cut back, 3 bases at V and 3 bases at J, with 11 bases in the middle. The CDR3 is made up of 14 amino acids.

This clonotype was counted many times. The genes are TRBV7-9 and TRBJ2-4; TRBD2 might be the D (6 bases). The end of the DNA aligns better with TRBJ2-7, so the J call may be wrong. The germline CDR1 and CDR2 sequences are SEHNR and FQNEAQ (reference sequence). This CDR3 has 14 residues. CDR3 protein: CASSPLGGYGEQYF. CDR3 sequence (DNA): TGTGCCAGCAGCCCATTGGGGGGATACGGCGAGCAGTACTTC.

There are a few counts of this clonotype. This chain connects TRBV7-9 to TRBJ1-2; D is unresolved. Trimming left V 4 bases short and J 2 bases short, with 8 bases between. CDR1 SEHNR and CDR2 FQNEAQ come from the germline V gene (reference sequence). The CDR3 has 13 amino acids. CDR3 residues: CASSSLGNYGYTF. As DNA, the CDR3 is TGTGCCAGCAGCTCCCTTGGGAACTATGGCTACACCTTC.

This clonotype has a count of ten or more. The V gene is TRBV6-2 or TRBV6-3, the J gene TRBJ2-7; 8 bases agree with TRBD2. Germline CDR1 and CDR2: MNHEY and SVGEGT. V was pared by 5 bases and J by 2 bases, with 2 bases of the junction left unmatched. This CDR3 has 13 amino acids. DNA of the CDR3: TGTGCCAGCAGTAGCGGGGGTACCTACGAGCAGTACTTC. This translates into CASSSGGTYEQYF.

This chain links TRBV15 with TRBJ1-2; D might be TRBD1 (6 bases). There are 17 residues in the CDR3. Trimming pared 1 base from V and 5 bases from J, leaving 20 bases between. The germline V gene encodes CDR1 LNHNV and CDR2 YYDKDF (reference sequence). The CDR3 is CATSRGYPGAAQYGYTF. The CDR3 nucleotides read TGTGCCACCAGCAGAGGCTACCCAGGGGCCGCCCAGTATGGCTACACCTTC. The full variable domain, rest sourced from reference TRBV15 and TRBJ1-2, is DAMVIQNPRYQVTQFGKPVTLSCSQTLNHNVMYWYQQKSSQAPKLLFHYYDKDFNNEADTPDNFQSRRPNTSFCFLDIRSPGLGDTAMYLCATSRGYPGAAQYGYTFGSGTRLTVV.

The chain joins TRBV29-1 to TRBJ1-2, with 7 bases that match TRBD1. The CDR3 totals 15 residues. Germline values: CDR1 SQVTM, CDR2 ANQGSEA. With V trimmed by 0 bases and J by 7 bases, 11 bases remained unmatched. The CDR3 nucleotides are TGCAGCGTTGAAGAAAAGGTGACAGGGAGGTCTGGCTACACCTTC. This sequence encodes CSVEEKVTGRSGYTF.

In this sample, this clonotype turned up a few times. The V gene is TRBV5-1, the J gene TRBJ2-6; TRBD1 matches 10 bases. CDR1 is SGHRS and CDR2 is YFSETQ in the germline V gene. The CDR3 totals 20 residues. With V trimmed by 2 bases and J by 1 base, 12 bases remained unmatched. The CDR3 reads CASSFWDRGALLSGANVLTF. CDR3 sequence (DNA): TGCGCCAGCAGCTTTTGGGACAGGGGCGCCCTTTTATCTGGGGCCAACGTCCTGACTTTC. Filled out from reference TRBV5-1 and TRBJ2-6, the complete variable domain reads KAGVTQTPRYLIKTRGQQVTLSCSPISGHRSVSWYQQTPGQGLQFLFEYFSETQRNKGNFPGRFSGRQFSNSRSEMNVSTLELGDSALYLCASSFWDRGALLSGANVLTFGAGSRLTVL.

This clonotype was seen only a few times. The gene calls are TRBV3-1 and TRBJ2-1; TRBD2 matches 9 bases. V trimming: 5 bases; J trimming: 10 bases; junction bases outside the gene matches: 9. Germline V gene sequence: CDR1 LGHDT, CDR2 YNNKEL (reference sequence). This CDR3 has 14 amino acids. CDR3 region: CASSFSGSAREQFF. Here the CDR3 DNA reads TGTGCCAGCAGCTTTAGCGGGAGTGCCAGGGAGCAGTTCTTC.

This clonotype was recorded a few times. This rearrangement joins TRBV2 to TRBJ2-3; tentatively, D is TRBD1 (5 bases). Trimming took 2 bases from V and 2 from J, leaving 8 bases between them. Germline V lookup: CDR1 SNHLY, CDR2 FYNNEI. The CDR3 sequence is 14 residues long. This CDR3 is CASSEKGYTDTQYF. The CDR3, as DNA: TGTGCCAGCAGTGAAAAGGGGTACACAGATACGCAGTATTTT.

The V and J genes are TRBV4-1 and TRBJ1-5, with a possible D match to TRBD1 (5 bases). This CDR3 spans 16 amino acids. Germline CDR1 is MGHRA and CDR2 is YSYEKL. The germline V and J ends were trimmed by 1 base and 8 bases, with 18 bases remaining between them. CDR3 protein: CASSQGDGGDREPQHF. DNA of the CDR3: TGCGCCAGCAGCCAAGGAGACGGGGGGGATAGAGAGCCCCAGCATTTT.

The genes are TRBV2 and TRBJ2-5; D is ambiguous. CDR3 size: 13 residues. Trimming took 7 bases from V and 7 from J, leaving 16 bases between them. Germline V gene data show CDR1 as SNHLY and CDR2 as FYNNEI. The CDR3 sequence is CASTSQTMGTQYF. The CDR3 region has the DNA TGTGCCAGCACGTCGCAGACCATGGGGACCCAGTACTTC.

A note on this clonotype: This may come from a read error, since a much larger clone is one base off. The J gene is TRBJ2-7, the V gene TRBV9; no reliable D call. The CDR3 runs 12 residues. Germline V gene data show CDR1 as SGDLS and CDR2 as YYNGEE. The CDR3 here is CASSTTGYKQYF. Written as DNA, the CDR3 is TGTGCCAGCAGTACGACGGGCTACAAGCAGTACTTC.

CDR3 amino acids: CASSFVGGSGNTIYF. The CDR3 DNA follows: TGTGCCAGCAGTTTCGTGGGGGGCTCTGGAAACACCATATATTTT. This chain connects TRBV27 to TRBJ1-3, with a weak D call TRBD1 (5 bases). The ends were cut back, 3 bases at V and 0 bases at J, with 9 bases in the middle. This CDR3 region has 15 residues. Germline V gene lookup returns CDR1 MNHEY and CDR2 SMNVEV (reference sequence).

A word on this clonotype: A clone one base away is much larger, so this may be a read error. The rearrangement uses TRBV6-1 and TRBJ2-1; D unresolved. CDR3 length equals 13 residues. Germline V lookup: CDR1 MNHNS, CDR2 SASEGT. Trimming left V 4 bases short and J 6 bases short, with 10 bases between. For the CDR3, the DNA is TGTGCCAGCAGTGTTAGTGTAATCAATGAGCAGTTCTTC. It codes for CASSVSVINEQFF.

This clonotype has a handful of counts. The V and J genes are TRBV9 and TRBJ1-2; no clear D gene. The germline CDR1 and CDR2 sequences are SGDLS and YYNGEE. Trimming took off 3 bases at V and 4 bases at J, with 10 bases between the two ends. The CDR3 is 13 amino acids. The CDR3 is CASSESGFYGYTF. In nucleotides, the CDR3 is TGTGCCAGCAGCGAGAGCGGCTTCTATGGCTACACCTTC.